Sequencing of this T cell receptor (beta chain) was carried out in a study of a mutant IDH1 vaccine in newly diagnosed glioma. On the study more broadly: Most patients had radiochemotherapy with temozolomide before enrollment; others had one alone.

Generated by immunoSEQ multiplex PCR, the TCRdb table keeps only in-frame clones and is missing some. Of 85,000 to 100,000 clones detected, about four fifths appear once; the ten largest clones hold 7.5%. Time point noted: baseline, week 1 (first vaccination visit). The sample's treatment: pre-vaccination baseline after standard-of-care therapy. Astrocytomas found in donors were new, WHO grade 3 or 4, IDH1-mutant and ATRX-lost. On this clone itself: Its specificity is not known.

Findings and limits, study-wide: Changes to the top peripheral T cell clonotypes appeared unrelated to pseudoprogression.

The sequenced sample was PBMCs, obtained from a glioma patient treated with radiotherapy, temozolomide or both. This sequence was found in a man aged 35 to 55 with glioma.

CDR3 region: CASSKEGQGSYEQYF. CDR3 coding DNA: TGTGCCAGCAGCAAGGAGGGACAGGGGTCCTACGAGCAGTACTTC. V gene TRBV21-1 combines with J gene TRBJ2-7; the table's D call TRBD1 went unverified against the DNA. TRBV21-1 is an annotated pseudogene. The CDR3 runs 15 residues.